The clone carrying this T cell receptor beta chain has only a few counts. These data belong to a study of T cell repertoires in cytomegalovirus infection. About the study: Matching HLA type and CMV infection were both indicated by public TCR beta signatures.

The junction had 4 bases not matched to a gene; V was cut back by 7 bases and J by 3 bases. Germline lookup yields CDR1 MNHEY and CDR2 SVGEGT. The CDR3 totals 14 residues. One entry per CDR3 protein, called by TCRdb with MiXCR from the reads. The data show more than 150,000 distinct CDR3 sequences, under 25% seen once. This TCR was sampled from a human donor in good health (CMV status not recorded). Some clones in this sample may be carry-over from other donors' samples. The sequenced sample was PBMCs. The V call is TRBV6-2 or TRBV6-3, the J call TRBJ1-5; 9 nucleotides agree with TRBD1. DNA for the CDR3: TGTGCCAGCAAAGGGACAGGGAACAATCAGCCCCAGCATTTT. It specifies CASKGTGNNQPQHF.